This paragraph covers one TCR beta chain sequence. Antigen: not known. This entry comes from a study of Ad26.COV2.S vaccination and SARS-CoV-2 variants. The assay was immunoSEQ multiplex PCR, and TCRdb's table has in-frame clones only and misses some. The data hold 350,000 to 600,000 clones, with 80% to 90% observed a single time. CDR1 and CDR2 from the germline V gene are MNHEY and SVGAGI. V was clipped by 7 bases and J by 1 base, with 16 bases between them. The CDR3 runs 15 residues. Overall study results and limits: Vaccinees and placebo recipients showed similar non-spike TCR breadth.

This sample's treatment: about 20 received Ad26.COV2.S at low or high dose, single or two shots; about 5 received placebo; per-sample allocation not given. Samples were taken on day 63 after the first vaccine or placebo injection. The TCR was taken from a person between 18 and 60 years old who received the Ad26.COV2.S COVID-19 vaccine or a placebo. This chain connects TRBV6-5 to TRBJ1-2; no reliable D call. The sample consisted of peripheral blood, taken in a trial of Ad26.COV2.S vaccine versus placebo. In DNA, the CDR3 is TGTGCCAGCACCGGCCCCGAGACGAGTAACTATGGCTACACCTTC. It yields the protein CASTGPETSNYGYTF.